These T cell receptor beta chains were read from a single sample in a study of beta chain features in type 1 diabetes. The data were produced by immunoSEQ multiplex PCR, yet TCRdb's version contains in-frame clones alone and is incomplete. The table lists under 300,000 clones, more than 11% of them singletons, with 0.019% in the top ten. The sample consisted of naive CD4+ T cells from blood. Source of these receptors: a young man with type 1 diabetes. CDR3s include the opening cysteine and the closing phenylalanine or tryptophan. Each record gives: clone size, J gene, V gene, CDR3 length, D gene, CDR3 DNA, CDR3 protein. D genes are given only for firm matches. The size of a clone is reported for some rows only, either as once, few or many, or as a class for expanded clones.

clone size: NA
J gene: TRBJ2-1
V gene: TRBV5-1
CDR3 length: 15
D gene: TRBD2
CDR3 DNA: TGCGCCAGCAGCGCCCTAGCGGGGGGGTACAATGAGCAGTTCTTC
CDR3 protein: CASSALAGGYNEQFF

clone size: few
J gene: TRBJ2-5
V gene: TRBV5-1
CDR3 length: 14
D gene: NA
CDR3 DNA: TGCGCCAGCAGCTTGGGCCGCCTCGGGGGGACCCAGTACTTC
CDR3 protein: CASSLGRLGGTQYF

clone size: few
J gene: TRBJ2-6
V gene: TRBV5-6
CDR3 length: 18
D gene: TRBD1
CDR3 DNA: TGTGCCAGCAGCCGGTCCGGGACAGGCCGACCGTGGGCCAACGTCCTGACTTTC
CDR3 protein: CASSRSGTGRPWANVLTF

clone size: few
J gene: TRBJ2-7
V gene: TRBV29-1
CDR3 length: 13
D gene: NA
CDR3 DNA: TGCAGCGTTGGGGGGCAGGGGAAAAGCGAGCAGTACTTC
CDR3 protein: CSVGGQGKSEQYF

clone size: few
J gene: TRBJ2-3
V gene: TRBV19
CDR3 length: 13
D gene: TRBD2
CDR3 DNA: TGTGCCAGTAACGGGGGGAGCACAGATACGCAGTATTTT
CDR3 protein: CASNGGSTDTQYF

clone size: NA
J gene: TRBJ2-5
V gene: TRBV19
CDR3 length: 12
D gene: TRBD2
CDR3 DNA: TGTGCCACTAGCGGGAGCGGGGAGACCCAGTACTTC
CDR3 protein: CATSGSGETQYF

clone size: NA
J gene: TRBJ2-3
V gene: TRBV7-9
CDR3 length: 17
D gene: NA
CDR3 DNA: TGTGCCAGCAGCCCCCGCCTGGCTGCCCCCCGCACAGATACGCAGTATTTT
CDR3 protein: CASSPRLAAPRTDTQYF

clone size: NA
J gene: TRBJ2-1
V gene: TRBV9
CDR3 length: 16
D gene: TRBD2
CDR3 DNA: TGTGCCAGCAGTGGTACCGGGACTAGCGGGAGAAATGAGCAGTTCTTC
CDR3 protein: CASSGTGTSGRNEQFF

clone size: few
J gene: TRBJ2-5
V gene: TRBV9
CDR3 length: 18
D gene: NA
CDR3 DNA: TGTGCCAGCAGCGTAGAGGGGGACACGCCGTGGGACAAAGAGACCCAGTACTTC
CDR3 protein: CASSVEGDTPWDKETQYF

clone size: NA
J gene: TRBJ1-5
V gene: TRBV28
CDR3 length: 16
D gene: NA
CDR3 DNA: TGTGCCAGCAGTTTCCCCTCGACACATAGCAATCAGCCCCAGCATTTT
CDR3 protein: CASSFPSTHSNQPQHF

clone size: few
J gene: TRBJ2-5
V gene: TRBV7-8
CDR3 length: 14
D gene: TRBD2
CDR3 DNA: TGTGCCAGCAGCTTCGGGGGGGCCTATGAGACCCAGTACTTC
CDR3 protein: CASSFGGAYETQYF

clone size: NA
J gene: TRBJ1-1
V gene: TRBV2
CDR3 length: 14
D gene: NA
CDR3 DNA: TGTGCCAGCAGTGAACGGCCGGGTCGCACTGAAGCTTTCTTT
CDR3 protein: CASSERPGRTEAFF

clone size: NA
J gene: TRBJ2-7
V gene: TRBV6-6
CDR3 length: 12
D gene: NA
CDR3 DNA: TGTGCCAGCACCCGGAGCTCCTACGAGCAGTACTTC
CDR3 protein: CASTRSSYEQYF

clone size: few
J gene: TRBJ2-5
V gene: TRBV30
CDR3 length: 12
D gene: TRBD1
CDR3 DNA: TGTGCCTGGAACACAGGGGAAGAGACCCAGTACTTC
CDR3 protein: CAWNTGEETQYF

clone size: few
J gene: TRBJ2-1
V gene: TRBV11-2
CDR3 length: 12
D gene: NA
CDR3 DNA: TGTGCCAGCAGCCCGGACTGGACCGAGCAGTTCTTC
CDR3 protein: CASSPDWTEQFF

clone size: NA
J gene: TRBJ1-1
V gene: TRBV11-2
CDR3 length: 12
D gene: NA
CDR3 DNA: TGTGCCAGCAGCTTAGTAGTATCGGCCCTAGCATTT
CDR3 protein: CASSLVVSALAF

clone size: NA
J gene: TRBJ2-1
V gene: TRBV9
CDR3 length: 14
D gene: NA
CDR3 DNA: TGTGCCAGCAGCGTGGGGGGGGCTTCGAGTGAGCAGTTCTTC
CDR3 protein: CASSVGGASSEQFF

clone size: NA
J gene: TRBJ2-7
V gene: TRBV5-1
CDR3 length: 14
D gene: TRBD1
CDR3 DNA: TGCGCCAGCAGCCATGACAGGGGTTCGCACGAGCAGTACTTC
CDR3 protein: CASSHDRGSHEQYF

clone size: NA
J gene: TRBJ1-2
V gene: TRBV15
CDR3 length: 12
D gene: NA
CDR3 DNA: TGTGCCACCAGCAGAGAAGAAGGGAGCCACACCTTC
CDR3 protein: CATSREEGSHTF

clone size: few
J gene: TRBJ1-1
V gene: TRBV7-9
CDR3 length: 14
D gene: NA
CDR3 DNA: TGTGCCAGCAGCTCCCCTGACAAGTTCACTGAAGCTTTCTTT
CDR3 protein: CASSSPDKFTEAFF

clone size: NA
J gene: TRBJ2-2
V gene: TRBV18
CDR3 length: 16
D gene: NA
CDR3 DNA: TGTGCCAGCTCACCGTCGGAGGCCTCGAACACCGGGGAGCTGTTTTTT
CDR3 protein: CASSPSEASNTGELFF

clone size: NA
J gene: TRBJ1-1
V gene: TRBV7-9
CDR3 length: 16
D gene: TRBD1
CDR3 DNA: TGTGCCAGCAGCTTAAAAACAGGGGGAGGTCACACTGAAGCTTTCTTT
CDR3 protein: CASSLKTGGGHTEAFF